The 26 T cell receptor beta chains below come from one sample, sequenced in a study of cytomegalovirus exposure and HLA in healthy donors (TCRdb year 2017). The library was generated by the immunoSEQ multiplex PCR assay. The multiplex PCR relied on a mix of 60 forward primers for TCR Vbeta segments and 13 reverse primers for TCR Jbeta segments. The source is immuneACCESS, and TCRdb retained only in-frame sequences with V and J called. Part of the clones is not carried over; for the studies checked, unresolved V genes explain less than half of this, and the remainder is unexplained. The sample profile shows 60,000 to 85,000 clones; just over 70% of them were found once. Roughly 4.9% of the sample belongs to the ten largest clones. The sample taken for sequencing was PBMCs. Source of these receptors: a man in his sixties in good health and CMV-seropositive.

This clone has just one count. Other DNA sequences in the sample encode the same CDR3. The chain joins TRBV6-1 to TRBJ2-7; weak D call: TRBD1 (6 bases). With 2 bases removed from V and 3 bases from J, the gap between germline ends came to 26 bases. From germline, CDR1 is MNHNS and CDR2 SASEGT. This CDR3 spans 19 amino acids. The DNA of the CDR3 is TGTGCCAGCAGTGAATTCCCTCACCTACGAAAGGACAGATTCTACGAGCAGTACTTC. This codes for CASSEFPHLRKDRFYEQYF.

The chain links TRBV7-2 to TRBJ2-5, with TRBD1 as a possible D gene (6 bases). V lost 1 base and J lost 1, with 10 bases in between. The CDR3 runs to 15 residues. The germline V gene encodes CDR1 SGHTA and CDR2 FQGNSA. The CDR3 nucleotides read TGTGCCAGCAGCTTAGGAGACAGGATCCAAGAGACCCAGTACTTC. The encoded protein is CASSLGDRIQETQYF.

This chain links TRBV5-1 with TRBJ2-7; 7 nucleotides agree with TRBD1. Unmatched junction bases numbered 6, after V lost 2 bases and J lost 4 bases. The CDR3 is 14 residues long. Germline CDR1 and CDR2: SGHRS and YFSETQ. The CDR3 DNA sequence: TGCGCCAGCAGCTTAGGGCAGGGGGATTACGAGCAGTACTTC. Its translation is CASSLGQGDYEQYF.

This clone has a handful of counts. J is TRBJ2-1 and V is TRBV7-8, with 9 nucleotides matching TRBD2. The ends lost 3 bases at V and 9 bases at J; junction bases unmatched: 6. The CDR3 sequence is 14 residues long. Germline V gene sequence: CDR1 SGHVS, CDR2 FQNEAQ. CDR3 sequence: CASSFSGSEGEQFF. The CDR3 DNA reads TGTGCCAGCAGCTTTAGCGGGAGCGAAGGTGAGCAGTTCTTC.

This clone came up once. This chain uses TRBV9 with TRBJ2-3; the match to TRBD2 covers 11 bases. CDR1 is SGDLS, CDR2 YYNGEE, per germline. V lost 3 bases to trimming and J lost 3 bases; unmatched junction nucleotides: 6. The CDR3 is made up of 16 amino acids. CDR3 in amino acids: CASSARLAGKTDTQYF. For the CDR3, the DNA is TGTGCCAGCAGCGCCCGACTAGCGGGGAAGACAGATACGCAGTATTTT.

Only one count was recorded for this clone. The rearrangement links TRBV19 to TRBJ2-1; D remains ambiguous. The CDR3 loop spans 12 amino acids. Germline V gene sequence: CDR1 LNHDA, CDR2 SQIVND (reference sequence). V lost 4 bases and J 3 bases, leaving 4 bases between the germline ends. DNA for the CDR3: TGTGCCAGTAGTAACTACTACAATGAGCAGTTCTTC. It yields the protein CASSNYYNEQFF.

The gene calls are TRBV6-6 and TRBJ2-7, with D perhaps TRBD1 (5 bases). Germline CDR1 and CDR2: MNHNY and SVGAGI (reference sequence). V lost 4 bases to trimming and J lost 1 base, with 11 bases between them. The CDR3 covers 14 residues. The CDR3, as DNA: TGTGCCAGCAGTTCTGACAGAGTTTCCTACGAGCAGTACTTC. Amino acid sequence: CASSSDRVSYEQYF.

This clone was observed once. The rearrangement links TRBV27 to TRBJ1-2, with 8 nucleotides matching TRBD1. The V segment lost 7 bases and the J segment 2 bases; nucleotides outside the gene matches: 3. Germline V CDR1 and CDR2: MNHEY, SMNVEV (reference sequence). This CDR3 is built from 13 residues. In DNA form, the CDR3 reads TGTGCCAGCACTGGACAGGGAAACTATGGCTACACCTTC. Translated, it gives CASTGQGNYGYTF.

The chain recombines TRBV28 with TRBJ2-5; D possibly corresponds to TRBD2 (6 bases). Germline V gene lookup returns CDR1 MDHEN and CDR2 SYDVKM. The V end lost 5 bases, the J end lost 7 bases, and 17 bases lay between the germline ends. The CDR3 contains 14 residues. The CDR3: CASSSGGPLGTQYF. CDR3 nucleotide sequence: TGTGCCAGCAGTAGTGGAGGGCCTCTGGGGACCCAGTACTTC. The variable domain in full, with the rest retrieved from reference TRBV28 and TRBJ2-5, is DVKVTQSSRYLVKRTGEKVFLECVQDMDHENMFWYRQDPGLGLRLIYFSYDVKMKEKGDIPEGYSVSREKKERFSLILESASTNQTSMYLCASSSGGPLGTQYFGPGTRLLVL.

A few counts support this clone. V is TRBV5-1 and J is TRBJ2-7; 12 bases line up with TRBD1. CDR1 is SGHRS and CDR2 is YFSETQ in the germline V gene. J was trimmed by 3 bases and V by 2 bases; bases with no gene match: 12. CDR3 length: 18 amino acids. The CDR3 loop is CASSLAFLGTGGRYEQYF. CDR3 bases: TGCGCCAGCAGCTTAGCCTTTCTTGGGACAGGGGGCCGCTACGAGCAGTACTTC.

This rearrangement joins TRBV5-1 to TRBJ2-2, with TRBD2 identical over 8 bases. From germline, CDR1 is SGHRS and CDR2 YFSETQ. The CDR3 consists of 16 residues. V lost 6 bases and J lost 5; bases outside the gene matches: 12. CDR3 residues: CASKGREGLGTGELFF. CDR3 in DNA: TGCGCCAGCAAGGGCCGGGAGGGCCTGGGGACCGGGGAGCTGTTTTTT.

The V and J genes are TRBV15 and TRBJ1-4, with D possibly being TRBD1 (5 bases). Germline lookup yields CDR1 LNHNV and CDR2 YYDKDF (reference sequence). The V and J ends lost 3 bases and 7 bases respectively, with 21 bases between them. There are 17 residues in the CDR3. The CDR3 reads CATSSEDIRAEGEKLFF. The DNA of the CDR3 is TGTGCCACCAGCAGTGAGGACATACGGGCGGAGGGTGAAAAACTGTTTTTT.

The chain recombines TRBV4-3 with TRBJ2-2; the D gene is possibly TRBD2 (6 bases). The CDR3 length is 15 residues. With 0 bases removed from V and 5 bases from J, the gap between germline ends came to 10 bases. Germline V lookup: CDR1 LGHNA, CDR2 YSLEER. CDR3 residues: CASSQEEGLTGELFF. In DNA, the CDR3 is TGCGCCAGCAGCCAAGAGGAGGGGCTAACCGGGGAGCTGTTTTTT.

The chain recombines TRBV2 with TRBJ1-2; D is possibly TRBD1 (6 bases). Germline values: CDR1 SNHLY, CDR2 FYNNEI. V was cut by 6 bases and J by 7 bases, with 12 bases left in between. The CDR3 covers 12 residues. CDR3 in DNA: TGTGCCAGCAGAGAAACAGGGACTGGCTACACCTTC. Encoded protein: CASRETGTGYTF.

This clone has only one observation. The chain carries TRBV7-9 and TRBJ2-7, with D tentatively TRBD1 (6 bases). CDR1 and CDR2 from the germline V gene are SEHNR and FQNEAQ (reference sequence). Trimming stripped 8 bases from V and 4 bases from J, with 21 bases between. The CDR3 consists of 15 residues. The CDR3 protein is CASLQDRRIPYEQYF. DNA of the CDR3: TGTGCCAGCTTACAAGACAGGAGGATACCTTACGAGCAGTACTTC. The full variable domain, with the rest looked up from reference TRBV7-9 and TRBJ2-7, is DTGVSQNPRHKITKRGQNVTFRCDPISEHNRLYWYRQTLGQGPEFLTYFQNEAQLEKSRLLSDRFSAERPKGSFSTLEIQRTEQGDSAMYLCASLQDRRIPYEQYFGPGTRLTVT.

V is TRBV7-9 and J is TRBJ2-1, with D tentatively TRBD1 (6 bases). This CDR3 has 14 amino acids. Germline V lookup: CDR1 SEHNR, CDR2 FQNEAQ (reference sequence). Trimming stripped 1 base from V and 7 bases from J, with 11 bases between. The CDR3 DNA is TGTGCCAGCAGCTTAGTTTCAGGGGCGAATGAGCAGTTCTTC. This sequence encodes CASSLVSGANEQFF.

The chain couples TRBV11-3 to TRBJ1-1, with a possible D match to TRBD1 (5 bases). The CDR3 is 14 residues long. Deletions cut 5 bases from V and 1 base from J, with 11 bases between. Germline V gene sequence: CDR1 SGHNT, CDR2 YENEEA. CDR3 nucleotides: TGTGCCAGCAGCCTCCTCAGGGAGAACACTGAAGCTTTCTTT. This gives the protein CASSLLRENTEAFF.

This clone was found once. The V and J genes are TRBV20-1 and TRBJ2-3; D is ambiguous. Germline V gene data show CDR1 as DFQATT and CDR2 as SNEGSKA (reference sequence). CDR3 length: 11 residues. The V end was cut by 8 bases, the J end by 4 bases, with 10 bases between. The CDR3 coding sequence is TGCAGTCCCCGCCGGGCAGATACGCAGTATTTT. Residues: CSPRRADTQYF.

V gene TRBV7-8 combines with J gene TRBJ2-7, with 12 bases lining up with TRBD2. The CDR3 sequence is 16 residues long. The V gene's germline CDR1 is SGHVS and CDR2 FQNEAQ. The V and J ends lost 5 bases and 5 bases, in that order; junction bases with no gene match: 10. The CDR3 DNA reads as TGTGCCAGCAGCCCATATCTAGCGGGAGGGCCTGACGAGCAGTACTTC. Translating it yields CASSPYLAGGPDEQYF.

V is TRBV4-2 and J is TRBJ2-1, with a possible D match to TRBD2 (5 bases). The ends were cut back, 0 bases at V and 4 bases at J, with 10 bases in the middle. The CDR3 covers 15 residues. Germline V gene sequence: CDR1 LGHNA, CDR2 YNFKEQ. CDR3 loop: CASSQDRGSYNEQFF. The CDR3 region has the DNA TGTGCCAGCAGCCAAGACAGAGGGAGTTACAATGAGCAGTTCTTC.

The CDR3 DNA sequence: TGTGCCAGCAGCACTCCGGGACAGGGGGCTGTGAACTATGGCTACACCTTC. This encodes CASSTPGQGAVNYGYTF. This sequence joins TRBV7-8 and TRBJ1-2, with TRBD1 matching over 12 bases. In germline, CDR1 is SGHVS, CDR2 FQNEAQ. The CDR3 is 17 amino acids. Trimming at V came to 5 bases and at J to 2 bases, leaving 9 bases not matched to a gene.

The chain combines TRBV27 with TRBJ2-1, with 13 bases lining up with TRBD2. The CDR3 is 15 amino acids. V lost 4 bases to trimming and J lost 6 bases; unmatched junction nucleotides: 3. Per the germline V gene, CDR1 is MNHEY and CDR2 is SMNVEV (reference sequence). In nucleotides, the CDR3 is TGTGCCAGCAGTTCGGGGACTAGCGGGATCAATGAGCAGTTCTTC. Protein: CASSSGTSGINEQFF.

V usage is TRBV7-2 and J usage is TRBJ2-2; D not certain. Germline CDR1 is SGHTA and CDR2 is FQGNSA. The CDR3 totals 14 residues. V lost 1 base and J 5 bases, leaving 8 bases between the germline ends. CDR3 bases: TGTGCCAGCAGCTTAGGTCAGACTACCGGGGAGCTGTTTTTT. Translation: CASSLGQTTGELFF.

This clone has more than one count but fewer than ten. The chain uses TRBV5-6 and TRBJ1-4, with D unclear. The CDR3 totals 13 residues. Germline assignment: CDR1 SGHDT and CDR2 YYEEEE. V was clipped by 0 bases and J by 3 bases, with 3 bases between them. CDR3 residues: CASSLAANEKLFF. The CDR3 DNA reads TGTGCCAGCAGCTTGGCGGCTAATGAAAAACTGTTTTTT.

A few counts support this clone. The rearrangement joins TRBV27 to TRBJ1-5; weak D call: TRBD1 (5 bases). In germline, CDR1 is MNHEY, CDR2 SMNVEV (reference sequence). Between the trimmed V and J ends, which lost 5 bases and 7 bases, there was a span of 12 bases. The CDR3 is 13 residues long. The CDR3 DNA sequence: TGTGCCAGCAGTCTATATCGGGGGCAGCCCCAGCATTTT. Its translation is CASSLYRGQPQHF.

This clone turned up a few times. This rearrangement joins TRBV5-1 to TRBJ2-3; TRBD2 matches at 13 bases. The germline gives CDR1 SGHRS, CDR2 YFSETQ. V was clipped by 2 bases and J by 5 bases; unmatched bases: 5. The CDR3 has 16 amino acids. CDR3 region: CASSFGTSGTVDTQYF. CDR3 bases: TGCGCCAGCAGCTTTGGGACTAGCGGGACGGTAGATACGCAGTATTTT.